The sequence of this TCR beta chain was determined in a study of cytomegalovirus exposure and HLA in healthy donors. The CDR3 contains 14 residues. Looked up from germline, CDR1 is SGHNT and CDR2 is YYREEE (reference sequence). Trimming cost V 4 bases and J 0 bases, with 10 bases left between them. The PCR had 60 Vbeta and 13 Jbeta primers. Profiled with immunoSEQ multiplex PCR; TCRdb holds only in-frame clones, not every one. The sample has 200,000 or so clones, approximately 82% seen once. General study results and limits: Rare TCR sequences predominated, though certain public TCRs were found in many donors. CMV serostatus was the only recorded immune exposure for donors. DRB1 showed the most TCR associations and HLA-C the fewest in a later analysis, as rates varied by HLA locus.

In the case of this clone: Antigen: not known.

The sequence derives from a woman in her late teens or twenties in good health and CMV-seropositive. Sample: PBMCs. The chain couples TRBV5-4 to TRBJ1-1; a weak D match, TRBD1 (6 bases). CDR3 DNA: TGTGCCAGCAGCGTCCGACAGGTGAACACTGAAGCTTTCTTT. Protein sequence: CASSVRQVNTEAFF.